The present T cell receptor beta chain was sequenced within a study of blood T cell repertoires in COVID-19. Study-wide context: T cells, B-cell-depleted T cells, or PBMCs supplied cDNA or gDNA.

In the authors' workflow: Scientists estimated how many nucleated cells there were by amplifying reference gene primers. Method: immunoSEQ multiplex PCR; TCRdb's copy keeps in-frame clones and lacks some. The D gene and trimming were derived from the DNA, and the V and J assignments and clone size from that table. The sample contains 95,000 or so clones, roughly 90% of which appear only once. CDR3 length: 15 amino acids. Germline CDR1 and CDR2: SQVTM and ANQGSEA. The V segment lost 0 bases and the J segment 5 bases; nucleotides outside the gene matches: 6. This receptor was taken from a man at least 80 years old with active or convalescent COVID-19. The specimen was peripheral blood. This rearrangement joins TRBV29-1 to TRBJ2-1; 8 bases are shared with TRBD1. CDR3 region: CSVEDRGTGDNEQFF. In nucleotides, the CDR3 is TGCAGCGTTGAAGATCGCGGGACAGGAGACAATGAGCAGTTCTTC.